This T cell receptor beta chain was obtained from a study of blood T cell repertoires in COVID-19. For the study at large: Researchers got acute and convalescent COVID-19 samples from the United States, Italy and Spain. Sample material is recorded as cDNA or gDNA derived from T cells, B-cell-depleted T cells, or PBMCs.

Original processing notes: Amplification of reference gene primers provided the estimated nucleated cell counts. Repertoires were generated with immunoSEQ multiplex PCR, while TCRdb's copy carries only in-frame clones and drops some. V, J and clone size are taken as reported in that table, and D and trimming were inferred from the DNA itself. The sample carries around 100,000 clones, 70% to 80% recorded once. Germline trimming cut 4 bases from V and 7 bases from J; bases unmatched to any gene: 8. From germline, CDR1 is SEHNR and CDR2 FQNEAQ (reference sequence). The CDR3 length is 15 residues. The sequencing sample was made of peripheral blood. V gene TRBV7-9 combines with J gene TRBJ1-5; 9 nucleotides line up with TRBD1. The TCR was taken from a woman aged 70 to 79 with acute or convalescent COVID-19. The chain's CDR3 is CASSSTGGLGQPQHF. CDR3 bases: TGTGCCAGCAGCTCCACAGGGGGCTTGGGGCAGCCCCAGCATTTT.